One TCR beta chain is described in this entry. Its antigen is unknown. The ends were cut back, 0 bases at V and 4 bases at J, with 11 bases in the middle. The CDR3 has 15 residues. CDR1 is SGDLS and CDR2 is YYNGEE in the germline V gene. On cycle 4 day 1 and cycle 7 day 1, as well as at baseline, blood was sampled. These data are taken from a study of OX40 agonist ivuxolimab in advanced cancers. The overall study: Three patients responded partially, comprising one with hepatocellular carcinoma and two with cutaneous melanoma. Study-level points and caveats: Among the lowest peripheral clonal expansion occurred in 0.1-3.0 mg/kg partial responders.

Some clones are missing from TCRdb's copy, which holds only in-frame ones; the method was immunoSEQ multiplex PCR. In the table there are approximately 82,000 clones, 80% to 95% of which are singletons. Here the sequenced sample was CD4+ or CD8+ T cells sorted from blood, taken in a trial of the OX40 agonist ivuxolimab. The source is an adult with an advanced solid tumor such as melanoma, head and neck, liver or kidney cancer. This chain connects TRBV9 to TRBJ2-1; no clear D gene. The CDR3, as DNA: TGTGCCAGCAGCGTAGAGGGTAACCTATACAATGAGCAGTTCTTC. It yields the protein CASSVEGNLYNEQFF.